This T cell receptor (beta chain) stems from a study of response to subunit inactivated influenza vaccine listed by TCRdb under 2018. General notes on the study: The study used deep quantitative T cell receptor repertoire profiling to track responses to a trivalent subunit inactivated influenza vaccine.

Counted from cysteine to phenylalanine, this CDR3 has 14 amino acids. Only the CDR3 part of the read is kept: 42 bases, read in frame from the first base. CDR1 and CDR2 (DFQATT, SNEGSKA) derive from the germline V gene (reference sequence). V was cut back by 5 bases and J by 8 bases, leaving a gap of 19 bases between them. For this clonotype: Its antigen remains unidentified. No per-base quality is available; no much larger clone lies one base away.

Library preparation employed RT-PCR. The instrument given in TCRdb is Illumina HiSeq 2500. TCRdb passed the public sequencing reads through fastp at Q25 and MiXCR, retaining productive beta sequences. Every entry covers one CDR3 protein and lists the most common genes and DNA from its rows. For this sample there are about 530,000 distinct CDR3 sequences; approximately 12% appear just once. The ten largest clonotypes hold approximately 10% of the sample. Study-wide findings and limitations: The authors suggested that each seasonal influenza vaccination may recruit only a limited number of new T cells.

In this chain, TRBV20-1 is recombined with TRBJ2-1; a tentative D match to TRBD2 spans 6 bases. This clonotype was sampled from a man in his fifties or sixties who received an inactivated influenza vaccine. Donor details come from another sample of the same person, matched by shared clones. Sequenced material: PBMCs from blood, taken on the day of vaccination. CDR3 sequence: CSAYGTGGLDEQFF. The DNA sequence is TGCAGTGCTTACGGGACTGGGGGTCTGGATGAGCAGTTCTTC.